The 14 T cell receptor beta chains below all came from one sample that was sequenced in a study of low-dose radiotherapy and immunotherapy resistance in tumors. Gene-specific TRAV and TRBV primers were used for first-strand cDNA, covering alpha and beta chains. The authors amplified TCRs for 15 to 25 PCR cycles with a constant-region primer and a V-primer adapter. TCRdb re-called the reads through MiXCR, storing one row per CDR3 protein. This sample has about 14,000 distinct CDR3 sequences; about 74% occur once, and the top ten carry 4.5% to 6%. All receptors come from a human donor with advanced metastatic prostate, ovarian, gallbladder or colorectal cancer (not recorded which). This table probably holds off-target reads from a library built for another chain.

The chain recombines TRBV11-2 with TRBJ1-1; D might be TRBD1 (6 bases). The V gene's germline CDR1 is SGHAT and CDR2 FQNNGV. The V end was cut by 2 bases, the J end by 0 bases, with 22 bases between. CDR3 length equals 19 residues. The chain's CDR3 is CASSLFRTLGQHMNTEAFF. As DNA, the CDR3 is TGTGCCAGCAGCTTATTTAGGACATTAGGACAGCACATGAACACTGAAGCTTTCTTT.

The table lists this clonotype with a few counts. The chain links TRBV10-1 to TRBJ2-7; possibly TRBD1 for D (5 bases). The CDR3 is made up of 13 amino acids. CDR1 is WNHNN, CDR2 SYGVQD, per germline (reference sequence). Trimming stripped 4 bases from V and 5 bases from J, with 12 bases between. The CDR3 DNA reads TGCGCCAGCAGTGCAGCAGGGATGGACGAGCAGTACTTC. Translated, it gives CASSAAGMDEQYF.

The chain couples TRBV3-1 to TRBJ2-7; 10 nucleotides align to TRBD2. J lost 2 bases, V lost 4 bases, and 5 bases had no gene match. The CDR3 has 15 residues. Germline V gene sequence: CDR1 LGHDT, CDR2 YNNKEL (reference sequence). The CDR3 reads CASSLASGGPYEQYF. The CDR3 nucleotides read TGTGCCAGCAGCCTAGCTAGCGGGGGCCCCTACGAGCAGTACTTC.

This chain uses TRBV5-6 with TRBJ1-6; TRBD1 aligns across 9 bases. The trim removed 0 bases at V and 7 bases at J, leaving 11 bases unmatched. CDR1 SGHDT and CDR2 YYEEEE come from the germline V gene. The CDR3 is 18 amino acids. CDR3 nucleotide sequence: TGTGCCAGCAGCTTGGCGGGGCACAGGGGGCCGGGGAATTCACCCCTCCACTTT. Translation gives CASSLAGHRGPGNSPLHF.

The chain uses TRBV7-2 and TRBJ1-4, with a tentative D call TRBD1 (6 bases). Trimming took off 0 bases at V and 13 bases at J, with 24 bases between the two ends. CDR1 and CDR2 (germline): SGHTA, FQGNSA. The CDR3 is made up of 17 amino acids. The CDR3 sequence: CASSLARGGSQGAALFF. CDR3 DNA: TGTGCCAGCAGCTTAGCGCGGGGGGGGTCACAGGGTGCGGCACTGTTTTTT.

The V call is TRBV28, the J call TRBJ1-5; D not certain. With 11 bases removed from V and 5 bases from J, the gap between germline ends came to 19 bases. This CDR3 spans 14 amino acids. Germline lookup yields CDR1 MDHEN and CDR2 SYDVKM. The CDR3 sequence: CAGSPLGPYQPQHF. CDR3 bases: TGTGCCGGATCCCCACTCGGACCCTATCAGCCCCAGCATTTT.

The CDR3: CASSLEQGTYEQYF. The CDR3 DNA reads TGCGCCAGCAGCTTGGAACAGGGGACCTACGAGCAGTACTTC. This chain joins TRBV5-1 and TRBJ2-7; 7 bases are a match to TRBD1. Germline V gene sequence: CDR1 SGHRS, CDR2 YFSETQ. V trimming: 0 bases; J trimming: 2 bases; junction bases outside the gene matches: 2. The CDR3 has 14 residues.

This chain uses TRBV12-3 or TRBV12-4 with TRBJ2-1, with 7 bases matching TRBD2. The CDR3 is 14 amino acids. The ends lost 0 bases at V and 6 bases at J; junction bases unmatched: 2. The DNA for the CDR3 is TGTGCCAGCAGTTTAGCGATAGCGGGCAATGAGCAGTTCTTC. Encoded protein: CASSLAIAGNEQFF.

This chain joins TRBV5-8 and TRBJ1-1; TRBD1 is a possible D gene (6 bases). This CDR3 contains 14 residues. The germline CDR1 and CDR2 sequences are SGHTS and YDEGEE. V lost 4 bases, J lost 7 bases, and 17 bases lay in between. CDR3 coding DNA: TGTGCCAGCAGCGGACAGCCGAAGGGGTTTGAAGCTTTCTTT. It specifies CASSGQPKGFEAFF.

The chain joins TRBV12-3 or TRBV12-4 to TRBJ1-2, with D hard to call. With 2 bases removed from V and 7 bases from J, the gap between germline ends came to 14 bases. This CDR3 comprises 14 residues. The CDR3: CASSLTPPEGGYTF. CDR3 nucleotides: TGTGCCAGCAGTTTAACCCCTCCCGAGGGTGGCTACACCTTC.

The chain combines TRBV29-1 with TRBJ2-7; maybe TRBD1 (6 bases). The CDR3 has 14 residues. V lost 6 bases and J 0 bases, leaving 15 bases between the germline ends. Germline V gene lookup returns CDR1 SQVTM and CDR2 ANQGSEA. The CDR3 sequence is CSVAGVPSSYEQYF. The CDR3 DNA reads as TGCAGCGTGGCAGGGGTTCCGAGCTCCTACGAGCAGTACTTC.

This chain connects TRBV6-5 to TRBJ2-1, with TRBD1 identical over 9 bases. V dropped 6 bases and J dropped 14; count of bases not matched to a gene: 8. CDR3 size: 12 residues. CDR1 and CDR2 from the germline V gene are MNHEY and SVGAGI. The CDR3 is CASSSGTGKEFF. DNA for the CDR3: TGTGCCAGCAGCTCCGGGACAGGGAAAGAGTTCTTC.

V usage is TRBV6-5 and J usage is TRBJ2-1; 8 bases map to TRBD2. Germline V CDR1 and CDR2: MNHEY, SVGAGI. The ends lost 5 bases at V and 5 bases at J; junction bases unmatched: 2. This CDR3 contains 13 residues. CDR3 DNA: TGTGCCAGCAGTAGTAGCGGGGACAATGAGCAGTTCTTC. It is translated as CASSSSGDNEQFF.

CDR3 amino acids: CASSAAADRGSYNSPLHF. The DNA for the CDR3 is TGTGCCAGCAGCGCAGCAGCCGACAGGGGATCCTATAATTCACCCCTCCACTTT. The rearrangement links TRBV5-6 to TRBJ1-6; 8 bases align to TRBD1. The V and J ends lost 4 bases and 1 base, in that order; junction bases with no gene match: 10. There are 18 residues in the CDR3. Germline lookup yields CDR1 SGHDT and CDR2 YYEEEE.